Listed here are 17 T cell receptor beta chains from one sample, sequenced in a study of regulatory T cells in long-lasting Graves disease. Investigators prepared the TCR beta libraries by applying iRepertoire HTBI primers and Arm-PCR of CDR3 regions. TCRdb called the multiplex PCR reads again in MiXCR, with one record for every CDR3 protein. Of under 300,000 distinct CDR3 sequences listed, approximately 16% are singletons. The time point here: newly diagnosed GD, antithyroid drugs for less than 3 months. With RNA extracted from PBMCs as input, the TCR library was made. This specimen consisted of peripheral blood mononuclear cells (PBMCs), obtained at new diagnosis, from a patient treated with antithyroid drugs. Receptors were obtained from a female donor with Graves disease.

Ten or more counts support this clonotype. The J gene is TRBJ2-7, the V gene TRBV20-1; D is tentatively TRBD1 or TRBD2 (5 bases each). Germline V gives CDR1 DFQATT, CDR2 SNEGSKA (reference sequence). V lost 3 bases, J lost 7 bases, and 16 bases lay in between. The CDR3 has 13 amino acids. The CDR3 DNA reads as TGCAGTGCTAGCCGGGACCCTTTGCTAGAGCAGTACTTC. Amino acid sequence: CSASRDPLLEQYF.

This clonotype was recorded many times. The chain has TRBV12-3 or TRBV12-4 and TRBJ2-2; 11 bases fit TRBD2. J gave up 8 bases and V 6 bases, and 14 bases lay outside the gene matches. This CDR3 is built from 17 residues. The CDR3 reads CASRRFPSGRRLGELFF. Written as DNA, the CDR3 is TGTGCCAGCAGACGTTTCCCTAGCGGGAGGAGGTTGGGGGAGCTGTTTTTT.

This clonotype has a count of ten or more. The chain recombines TRBV12-3 or TRBV12-4 with TRBJ2-1, with 7 bases that match TRBD2. Trimming at V came to 8 bases and at J to 8 bases, leaving 9 bases not matched to a gene. The CDR3 contains 13 residues. This chain's CDR3 is CASLYSGFDEQFF. The CDR3, as DNA: TGTGCCAGCCTGTATAGCGGGTTCGATGAGCAGTTCTTC.

Of note for this clonotype: A much larger clone differs from this one at a single base, so this may be a read error. The CDR3 sequence: CASRRLAGVYEQYF. The CDR3 DNA is TGTGCCAGCAGGAGACTAGCGGGAGTTTACGAGCAGTACTTC. J is TRBJ2-7 and V is TRBV28, with TRBD2 identical over 12 bases. The germline V gene encodes CDR1 MDHEN and CDR2 SYDVKM. CDR3 length: 14 amino acids. With 6 bases clipped from V and 4 bases from J, the junction kept 4 bases outside the gene matches. Based on the CDR3 plus reference TRBV28 and TRBJ2-7, the full variable domain is DVKVTQSSRYLVKRTGEKVFLECVQDMDHENMFWYRQDPGLGLRLIYFSYDVKMKEKGDIPEGYSVSREKKERFSLILESASTNQTSMYLCASRRLAGVYEQYFGPGTRLTVT.

This clonotype has ten or more counts. The gene calls are TRBV5-1 and TRBJ2-4; D possibly corresponds to TRBD2 (5 bases). With 0 bases removed from V and 6 bases from J, the gap between germline ends came to 13 bases. The CDR3 is 15 residues long. Per the germline V gene, CDR1 is SGHRS and CDR2 is YFSETQ. Here the CDR3 reads CASSLVAGRGNIQYF. Written as DNA, the CDR3 is TGCGCCAGCAGCTTGGTTGCAGGACGGGGAAACATTCAGTACTTC.

This clonotype was recorded many times. This chain uses TRBV7-3 with TRBJ2-1; D might be TRBD2 (5 bases). Germline lookup yields CDR1 SGHTA and CDR2 FQGTGA. V lost 2 bases, J lost 5 bases, and 10 bases lay in between. CDR3 length: 14 residues. Written as DNA, the CDR3 is TGTGCCAGCAGCTTATGGACTGGCAACAATGAGCAGTTCTTC. Translated: CASSLWTGNNEQFF.

This clonotype was seen ten or more times. One junction end does not reproduce the germline sequence, and a read error may be involved. J is TRBJ1-1 and V is TRBV6-1; D gene uncertain. This CDR3 is 13 amino acids long. Germline V gene data show CDR1 as MNHNS and CDR2 as SASEGT. The DNA of the CDR3 is TGTGCCAGCAGTGAAGAAGCACGTACATACGTTATCTTT. Protein: CASSEEARTYVIF.

This clonotype was picked up many times. This rearrangement joins TRBV7-2 to TRBJ2-7, with TRBD2 matching over 9 bases. The CDR3 contains 15 residues. V lost 7 bases and J lost 7; bases outside the gene matches: 14. Germline V gene lookup returns CDR1 SGHTA and CDR2 FQGNSA. The CDR3 here is CASKTRASGVGEQYF. Written as DNA, the CDR3 is TGTGCCAGCAAAACAAGGGCTAGCGGGGTGGGTGAGCAGTACTTC.

CDR3 protein: CASSIGGSGNTIYF. The DNA of the CDR3 is TGTGCCAGTAGTATTGGTGGTTCTGGAAACACCATATATTTT. The rearrangement joins TRBV19 to TRBJ1-3, with no clear D. The CDR3 is 14 residues long. Germline lookup yields CDR1 LNHDA and CDR2 SQIVND (reference sequence). Deletions cut 3 bases from V and 1 base from J, with 7 bases between.

This clonotype was found a few times. V gene TRBV4-3 combines with J gene TRBJ2-1, with no clear D. Germline V gene data show CDR1 as LGHNA and CDR2 as YSLEER. This CDR3 comprises 14 residues. The V gene lost 0 bases and the J gene lost 7 bases, with 10 bases spanning the gap. CDR3 DNA: TGCGCCAGCAGCCAAGACCCTAGGATGAATGAGCAGTTCTTC. This gives the protein CASSQDPRMNEQFF.

In this sample, this clonotype turned up many times. V and J are TRBV12-3 or TRBV12-4 and TRBJ1-1; D remains unclear. The length of the CDR3 is 14 residues. V lost 5 bases and J lost 4, with 14 bases in between. The CDR3 DNA reads as TGTGCCAGCAGTCCAACTCCCCTGGGCACTGAAGCTTTCTTT. It is translated as CASSPTPLGTEAFF.

Many counts were recorded for this clonotype. This chain links TRBV6-1 with TRBJ2-1; 10 bases match TRBD2. V was clipped by 7 bases and J by 7 bases; unmatched bases: 10. CDR1 and CDR2 (germline): MNHNS, SASEGT. The CDR3 is made up of 15 amino acids. As DNA, the CDR3 is TGTGCCAGCACGTGGGCTAGCGGGAGCGGGAATGAGCAGTTCTTC. It codes for CASTWASGSGNEQFF.

This clonotype was seen at least ten times. V is TRBV20-1 and J is TRBJ2-7; TRBD1 agrees at 7 bases. The ends lost 7 bases at V and 6 bases at J; junction bases unmatched: 12. The CDR3 has 13 amino acids. Looked up from germline, CDR1 is DFQATT and CDR2 is SNEGSKA (reference sequence). DNA of the CDR3: TGCAGTGTTAAGAACCGACAGGGCCCCGAGCAGTACTTC. Protein sequence: CSVKNRQGPEQYF.

This clonotype was seen repeatedly, ten times or more. J is TRBJ1-1 and V is TRBV4-3, with TRBD1 identical over 8 bases. CDR1 and CDR2 (germline): LGHNA, YSLEER. J lost 4 bases, V lost 3 bases, and 10 bases had no gene match. This CDR3 spans 16 amino acids. The CDR3 sequence is CASSQGFRTGLTEAFF. CDR3 in DNA: TGCGCCAGCAGCCAGGGATTTCGGACAGGGCTCACTGAAGCTTTCTTT.

The genes are TRBV11-2 and TRBJ1-4; 8 bases align to TRBD1. The CDR3 covers 15 residues. V shed 5 bases, J shed 0 bases, and the junction held 2 bases outside the gene matches. The germline V gene has CDR1 SGHAT and CDR2 FQNNGV. The CDR3 nucleotides read TGTGCCAGCAGCCGGGACAGGACAACTAATGAAAAACTGTTTTTT. The encoded protein is CASSRDRTTNEKLFF.

In regard to this clonotype: A far larger clone lies a single base away; this is likely a read error. The genes are TRBV20-1 and TRBJ2-5; 11 bases are shared with TRBD2. The CDR3 extends over 15 amino acids. Germline V CDR1 and CDR2: DFQATT, SNEGSKA (reference sequence). CDR3 loop: CSAPLAGGSSNERFF. As DNA, the CDR3 is TGCAGTGCACCCCTAGCGGGAGGCTCCTCCAATGAGCGGTTCTTC.

This clonotype was seen many times. The rearrangement links TRBV19 to TRBJ1-1; no clear D gene. Germline V CDR1 and CDR2: LNHDA, SQIVND (reference sequence). The length of the CDR3 is 15 residues. V lost 5 bases and J lost 5, with 18 bases in between. The CDR3 DNA sequence: TGTGCCAGTAGTCTAACCACGCAACCCCGGACTGAAGCTTTCTTT. Encoded protein: CASSLTTQPRTEAFF.